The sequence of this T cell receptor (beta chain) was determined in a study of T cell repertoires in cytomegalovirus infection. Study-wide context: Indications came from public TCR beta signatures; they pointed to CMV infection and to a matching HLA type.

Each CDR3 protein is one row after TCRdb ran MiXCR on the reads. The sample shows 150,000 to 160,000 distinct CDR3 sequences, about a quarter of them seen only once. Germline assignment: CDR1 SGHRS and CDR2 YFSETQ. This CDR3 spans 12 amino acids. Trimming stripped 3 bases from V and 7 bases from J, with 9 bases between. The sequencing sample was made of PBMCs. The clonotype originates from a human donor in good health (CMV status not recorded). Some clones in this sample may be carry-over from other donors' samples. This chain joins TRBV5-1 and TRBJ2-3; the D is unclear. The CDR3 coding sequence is TGCGCCAGCAGCTCCGGGCGTAATACGCAGTATTTT. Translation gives CASSSGRNTQYF.